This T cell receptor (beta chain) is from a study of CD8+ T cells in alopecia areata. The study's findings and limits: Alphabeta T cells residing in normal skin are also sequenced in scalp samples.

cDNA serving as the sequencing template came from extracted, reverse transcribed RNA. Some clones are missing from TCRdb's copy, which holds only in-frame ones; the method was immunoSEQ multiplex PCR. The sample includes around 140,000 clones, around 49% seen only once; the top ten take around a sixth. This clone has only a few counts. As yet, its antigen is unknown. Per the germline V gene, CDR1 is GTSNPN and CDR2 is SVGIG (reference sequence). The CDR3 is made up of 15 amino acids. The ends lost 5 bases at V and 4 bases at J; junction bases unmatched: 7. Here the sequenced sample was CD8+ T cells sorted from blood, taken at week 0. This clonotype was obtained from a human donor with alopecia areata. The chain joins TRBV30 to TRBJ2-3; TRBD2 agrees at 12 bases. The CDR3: CAWEPSGGAADTQYF. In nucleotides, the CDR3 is TGTGCCTGGGAACCTAGCGGGGGGGCCGCAGATACGCAGTATTTT.